Reported below is one T cell receptor (beta chain). Trimming removed 7 bases from V and 4 bases from J, with 13 bases in between. The CDR3 consists of 13 residues. Germline CDR1 is LNHDA and CDR2 is SQIVND (reference sequence). Clones were read by immunoSEQ multiplex PCR, and TCRdb kept only the in-frame ones, dropping some. The sample holds over a million clones, around 97% seen once. The data originate from a study of shared clonotypes between healthy human individuals. The chain recombines TRBV19 with TRBJ1-2; TRBD1 is a possible D gene (6 bases). This TCR came from a man under 40 in good health. Sample: naive CD4+ T cells sorted from blood. The subset denotes: CD45RA+ positively selected. This chain's CDR3 is CASKSDRRYGYTF. DNA for the CDR3: TGTGCCAGTAAGTCCGACAGGCGCTATGGCTACACCTTC. Together with reference TRBV19 and TRBJ1-2, the CDR3 gives the full variable domain: DGGITQSPKYLFRKEGQNVTLSCEQNLNHDAMYWYRQDPGQGLRLIYYSQIVNDFQKGDIAEGYSVSREKKESFPLTVTSAQKNPTAFYLCASKSDRRYGYTFGSGTRLTVV.